This record covers a single TCR beta chain. Its antigen is not identified. A multiplex PCR was run with 60 Vbeta primers and 13 Jbeta primers. The table came from immunoSEQ multiplex PCR; TCRdb's copy has only in-frame clones and leaves some out. The sample lists about 160,000 clones, around 73% seen once, with about 1.5% in the top ten. This sample was taken from a study of cytomegalovirus exposure and HLA in healthy donors. General study results and limits: An analysis was carried out later, and it reportedly showed fewer N-insertions in an Asian-associated ancestry cluster than the approximately 670-donor mean.

The receptor was derived from a male donor in good health and CMV-seronegative. Sequenced material: PBMCs.

This CDR3 is CASSLVGGEAYTEAFF. CDR3 in DNA: TGTGCCAGCAGCTTAGTCGGGGGAGAGGCGTACACTGAAGCTTTCTTT. This chain uses TRBV7-2 with TRBJ1-1; D is perhaps TRBD1 (5 bases). The CDR3 runs to 16 residues. V was clipped by 1 base and J by 3 bases, with 15 bases between them. The germline CDR1 and CDR2 sequences are SGHTA and FQGNSA. Full variable domain (outside the CDR3, taken from reference TRBV7-2 and TRBJ1-1): GAGVSQSPSNKVTEKGKDVELRCDPISGHTALYWYRQSLGQGLEFLIYFQGNSAPDKSGLPSDRFSAERTGGSVSTLTIQRTQQEDSAVYLCASSLVGGEAYTEAFFGQGTRLTVV.